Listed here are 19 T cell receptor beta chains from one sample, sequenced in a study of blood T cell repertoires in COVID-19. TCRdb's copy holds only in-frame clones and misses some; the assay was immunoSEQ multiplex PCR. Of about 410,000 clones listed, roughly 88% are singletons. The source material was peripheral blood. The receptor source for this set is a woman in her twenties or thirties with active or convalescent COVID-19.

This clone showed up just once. Here the CDR3 reads CASSHLAEGSWNEQFF. The CDR3 nucleotides read TGCGCCAGCAGCCACCTAGCGGAAGGCTCTTGGAATGAGCAGTTCTTC. V is TRBV4-1 and J is TRBJ2-1; 7 bases fit TRBD2. CDR3 length equals 16 residues. Germline-derived CDR1 and CDR2 are MGHRA and YSYEKL. V lost 3 bases to trimming and J lost 7 bases; unmatched junction nucleotides: 12.

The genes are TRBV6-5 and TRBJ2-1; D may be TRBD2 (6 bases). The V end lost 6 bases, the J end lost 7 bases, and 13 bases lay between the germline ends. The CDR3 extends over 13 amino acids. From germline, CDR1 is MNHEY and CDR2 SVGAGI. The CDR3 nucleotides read TGTGCCAGCAGACCCCACGGAGGGAATGAGCAGTTCTTC. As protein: CASRPHGGNEQFF.

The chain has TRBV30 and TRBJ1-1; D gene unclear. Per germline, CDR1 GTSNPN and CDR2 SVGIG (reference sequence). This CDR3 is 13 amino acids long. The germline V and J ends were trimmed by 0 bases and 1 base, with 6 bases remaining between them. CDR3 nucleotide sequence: TGTGCCTGGAGTGTTCATTCGAACACTGAAGCTTTCTTT. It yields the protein CAWSVHSNTEAFF. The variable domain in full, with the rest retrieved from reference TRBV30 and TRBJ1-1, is SQTIHQWPATLVQPVGSPLSLECTVEGTSNPNLYWYRQAAGRGLQLLFYSVGIGQISSEVPQNLSASRPQDRQFILSSKKLLLSDSGFYLCAWSVHSNTEAFFGQGTRLTVV.

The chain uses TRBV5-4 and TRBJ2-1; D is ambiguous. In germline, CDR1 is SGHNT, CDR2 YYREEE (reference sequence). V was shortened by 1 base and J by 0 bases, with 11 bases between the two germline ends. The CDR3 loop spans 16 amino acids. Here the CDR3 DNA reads TGTGCCAGCAGCTTGTCTACCCCTAGCTCCTACAATGAGCAGTTCTTC. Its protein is CASSLSTPSSYNEQFF.

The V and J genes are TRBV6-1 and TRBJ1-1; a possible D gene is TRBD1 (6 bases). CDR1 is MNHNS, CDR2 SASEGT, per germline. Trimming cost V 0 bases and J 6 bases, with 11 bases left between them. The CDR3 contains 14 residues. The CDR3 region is CASSEAWGLPEAFF. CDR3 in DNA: TGTGCCAGCAGTGAAGCATGGGGGCTCCCTGAAGCTTTCTTT.

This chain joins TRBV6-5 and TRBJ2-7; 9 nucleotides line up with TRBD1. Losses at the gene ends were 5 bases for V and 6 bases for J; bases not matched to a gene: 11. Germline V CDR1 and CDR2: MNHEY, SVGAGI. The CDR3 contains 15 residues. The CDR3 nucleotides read TGTGCCAGCAGTCGGACTTGGGACAGGGTGAGCGAGCAGTACTTC. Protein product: CASSRTWDRVSEQYF.

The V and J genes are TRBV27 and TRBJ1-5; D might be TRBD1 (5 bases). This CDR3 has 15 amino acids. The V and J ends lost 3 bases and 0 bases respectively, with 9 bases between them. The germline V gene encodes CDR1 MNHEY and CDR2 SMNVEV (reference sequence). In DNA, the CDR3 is TGTGCCAGCAGTTTGGGCCAGGGTAGCAATCAGCCCCAGCATTTT. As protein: CASSLGQGSNQPQHF.

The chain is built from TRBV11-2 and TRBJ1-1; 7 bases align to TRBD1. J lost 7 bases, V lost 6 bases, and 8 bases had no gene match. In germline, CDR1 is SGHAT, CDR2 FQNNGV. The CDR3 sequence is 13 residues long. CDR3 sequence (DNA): TGTGCCAGCAGACCGACAGGGTACATTGAAGCTTTCTTT. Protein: CASRPTGYIEAFF.

DNA for the CDR3: TGTGCCAGCAGCTTAGGGGCCACCTCGAACACTGAAGCTTTCTTT. Translating it yields CASSLGATSNTEAFF. The chain couples TRBV5-6 to TRBJ1-1; possibly TRBD1 for D (5 bases). V was cut by 2 bases and J by 1 base, with 12 bases left in between. The CDR3 has 15 residues. Germline V gene lookup returns CDR1 SGHDT and CDR2 YYEEEE.

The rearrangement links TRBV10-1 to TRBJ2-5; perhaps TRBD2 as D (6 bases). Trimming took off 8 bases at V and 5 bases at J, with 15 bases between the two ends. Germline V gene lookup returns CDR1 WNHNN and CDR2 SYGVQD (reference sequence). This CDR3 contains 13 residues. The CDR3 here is CASSSGVGETQYF. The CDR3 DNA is TGCGCCAGCTCATCGGGAGTAGGGGAGACCCAGTACTTC.

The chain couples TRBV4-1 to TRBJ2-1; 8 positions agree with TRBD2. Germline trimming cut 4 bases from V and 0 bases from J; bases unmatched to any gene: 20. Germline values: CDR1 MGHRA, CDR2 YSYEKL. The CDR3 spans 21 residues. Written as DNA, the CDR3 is TGCGCCAGCAGCCCTCCCGGGAAAGCGGGGGCGTTTTTTAGCTCCTACAATGAGCAGTTCTTC. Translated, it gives CASSPPGKAGAFFSSYNEQFF.

CDR3 DNA sequence: TGTGCCAGCAGTTACTCATTACAACAGGGTTTGGAGCTGTTTTTT. The encoded protein is CASSYSLQQGLELFF. The chain employs TRBV6-2 or TRBV6-3 and TRBJ2-2; D might be TRBD1 (6 bases). Trimming cost V 0 bases and J 10 bases, with 15 bases left between them. This CDR3 spans 15 amino acids. Germline V gene data show CDR1 as MNHEY and CDR2 as SVGEGT.

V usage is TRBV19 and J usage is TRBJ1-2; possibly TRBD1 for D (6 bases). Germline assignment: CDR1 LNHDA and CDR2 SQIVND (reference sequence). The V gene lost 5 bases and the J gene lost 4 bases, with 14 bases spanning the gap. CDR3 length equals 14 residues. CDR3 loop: CASSFAGVVYGYTF. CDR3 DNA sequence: TGTGCCAGTAGTTTTGCAGGGGTTGTCTATGGCTACACCTTC.

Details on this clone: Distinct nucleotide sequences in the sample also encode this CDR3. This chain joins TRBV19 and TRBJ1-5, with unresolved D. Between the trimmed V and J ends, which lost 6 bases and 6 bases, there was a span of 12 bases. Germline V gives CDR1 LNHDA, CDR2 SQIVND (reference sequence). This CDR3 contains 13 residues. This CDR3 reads CASSTTEGQPQHF. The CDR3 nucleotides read TGTGCCAGTAGCACGACCGAGGGTCAGCCCCAGCATTTT.

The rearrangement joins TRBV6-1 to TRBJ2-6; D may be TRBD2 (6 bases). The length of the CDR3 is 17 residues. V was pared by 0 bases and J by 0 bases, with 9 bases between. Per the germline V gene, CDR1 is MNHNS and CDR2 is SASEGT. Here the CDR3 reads CASSEARGTSGANVLTF. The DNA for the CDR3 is TGTGCCAGCAGTGAAGCGCGCGGGACCTCTGGGGCCAACGTCCTGACTTTC.

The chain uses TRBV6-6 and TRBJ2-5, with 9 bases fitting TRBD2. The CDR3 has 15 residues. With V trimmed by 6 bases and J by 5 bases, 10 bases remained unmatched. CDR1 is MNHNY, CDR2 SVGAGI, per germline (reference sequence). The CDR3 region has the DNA TGTGCCAGCAGACCAATCGGGACTAGCAGCGAGACCCAGTACTTC. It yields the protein CASRPIGTSSETQYF.

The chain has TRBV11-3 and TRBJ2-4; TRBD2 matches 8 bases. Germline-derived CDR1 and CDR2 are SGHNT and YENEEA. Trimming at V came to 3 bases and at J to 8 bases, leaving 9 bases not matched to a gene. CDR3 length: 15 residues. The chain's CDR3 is CASSLTGGPQDIQYF. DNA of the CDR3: TGTGCCAGCAGCTTGACGGGAGGGCCCCAAGACATTCAGTACTTC. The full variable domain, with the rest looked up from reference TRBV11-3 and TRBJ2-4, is EAGVVQSPRYKIIEKKQPVAFWCNPISGHNTLYWYLQNLGQGPELLIRYENEEAVDDSQLPKDRFSAERLKGVDSTLKIQPAELGDSAVYLCASSLTGGPQDIQYFGAGTRLSVL.

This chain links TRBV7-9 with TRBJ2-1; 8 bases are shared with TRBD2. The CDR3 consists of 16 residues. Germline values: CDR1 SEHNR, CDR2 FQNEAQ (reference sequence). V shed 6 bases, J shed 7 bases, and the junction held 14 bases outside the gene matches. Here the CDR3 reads CASRRKAGVWGNEQFF. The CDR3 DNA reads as TGTGCCAGCAGAAGAAAAGCGGGAGTATGGGGTAATGAGCAGTTCTTC.

The CDR3 coding sequence is TGTGCCTGGGACAGGGGGCCCCAAGAGACCCAGTACTTC. The encoded protein is CAWDRGPQETQYF. The chain links TRBV30 to TRBJ2-5; 10 bases fit TRBD1. Looked up from germline, CDR1 is GTSNPN and CDR2 is SVGIG (reference sequence). With 5 bases clipped from V and 1 base from J, the junction kept 1 base outside the gene matches. CDR3 length: 13 residues.